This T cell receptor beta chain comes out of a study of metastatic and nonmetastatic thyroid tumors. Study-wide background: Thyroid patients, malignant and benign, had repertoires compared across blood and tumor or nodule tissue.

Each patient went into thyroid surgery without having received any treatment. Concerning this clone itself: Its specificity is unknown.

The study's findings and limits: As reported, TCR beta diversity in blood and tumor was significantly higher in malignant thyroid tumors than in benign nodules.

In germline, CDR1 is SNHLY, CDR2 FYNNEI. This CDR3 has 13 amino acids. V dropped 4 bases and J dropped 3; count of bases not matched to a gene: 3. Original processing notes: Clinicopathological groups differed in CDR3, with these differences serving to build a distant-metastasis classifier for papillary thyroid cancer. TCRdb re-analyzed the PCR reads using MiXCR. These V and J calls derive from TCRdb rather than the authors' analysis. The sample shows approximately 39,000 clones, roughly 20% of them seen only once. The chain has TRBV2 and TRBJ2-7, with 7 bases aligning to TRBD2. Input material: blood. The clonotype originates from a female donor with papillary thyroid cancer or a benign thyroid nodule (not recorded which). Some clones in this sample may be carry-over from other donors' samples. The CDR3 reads CASSAPSGYEQYF. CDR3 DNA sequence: TGTGCCAGCAGTGCCCCTAGCGGCTACGAGCAGTACTTC.